One and the same sample provided the 14 T cell receptor beta chains below, sequenced in a study of T cell changes during pregnancy in multiple sclerosis. Data came from immunoSEQ multiplex PCR; TCRdb stores just in-frame clones and leaves some out. The sample includes about 59,000 clones, 85% to 95% of them seen just once. The sequencing used CD4+ T cells from peripheral blood mononuclear cells, collected before pregnancy. The source of these receptors is a female donor with multiple sclerosis, enrolled in a pregnancy study.

The V call is TRBV19, the J call TRBJ1-4; tentative D call: TRBD1 (6 bases). Per the germline V gene, CDR1 is LNHDA and CDR2 is SQIVND (reference sequence). The CDR3 runs 16 residues. The ends were cut back, 8 bases at V and 2 bases at J, with 18 bases in the middle. CDR3 sequence reads: CASLGRGFGTNEKLFF. The DNA for the CDR3 is TGTGCCAGTCTGGGCAGGGGATTTGGCACTAATGAAAAACTGTTTTTT.

The chain combines TRBV28 with TRBJ1-2, with D possibly TRBD1 on 6 matching bases. CDR1 and CDR2 (germline): MDHEN, SYDVKM. This CDR3 has 15 residues. Trimming took off 4 bases at V and 8 bases at J, with 20 bases between the two ends. CDR3 protein: CASSSGGGLLSGYTF. DNA for the CDR3: TGTGCCAGCAGTTCCGGGGGGGGGCTCCTCTCGGGCTACACCTTC.

The chain recombines TRBV9 with TRBJ1-3; perhaps TRBD1 as D (6 bases). The V end lost 4 bases, the J end lost 4 bases, and 9 bases lay between the germline ends. The CDR3 contains 13 residues. Germline-derived CDR1 and CDR2 are SGDLS and YYNGEE. DNA of the CDR3: TGTGCCAGCAGCCCAGGGGCCGGAAACACCATATATTTT. As protein: CASSPGAGNTIYF.

The chain links TRBV6-6 to TRBJ2-4; a weak D match, TRBD1 (5 bases). Per the germline V gene, CDR1 is MNHNY and CDR2 is SVGAGI (reference sequence). V gave up 6 bases and J gave up 8 bases, with 17 bases separating them. This CDR3 is 14 amino acids long. CDR3 nucleotides: TGTGCCAGCAGCTCCGGACACCCCGCGGACATTCAGTACTTC. Encoded protein: CASSSGHPADIQYF.

This clone came up once. The chain links TRBV29-1 to TRBJ2-7; 10 positions match TRBD2. From germline, CDR1 is SQVTM and CDR2 ANQGSEA. V trimming: 4 bases; J trimming: 1 base; junction bases outside the gene matches: 4. The CDR3 has 14 amino acids. Written as DNA, the CDR3 is TGCAGCGTTGCACTAGCGGGAATGTCCTACGAGCAGTACTTC. Encoded protein: CSVALAGMSYEQYF.

The chain employs TRBV11-2 and TRBJ1-4; TRBD1 matches 7 bases. V shed 5 bases and J 8 bases; nucleotides not matched to a gene: 5. Per the germline V gene, CDR1 is SGHAT and CDR2 is FQNNGV. The CDR3 contains 13 residues. The CDR3 sequence is CASSRGHREKLFF. CDR3 coding DNA: TGTGCCAGCAGCAGGGGGCACAGGGAAAAACTGTTTTTT.

The chain employs TRBV7-8 and TRBJ1-4; a weak D match, TRBD1 (5 bases). Trimming pared 4 bases from V and 8 bases from J, leaving 14 bases between. Germline V gene data show CDR1 as SGHVS and CDR2 as FQNEAQ. The CDR3 is 14 residues long. DNA for the CDR3: TGTGCCAGCAGCTCGGGGGGTGTTTGGGAAAAACTGTTTTTT. Its translation is CASSSGGVWEKLFF.

The chain uses TRBV30 and TRBJ1-6; a weak D match, TRBD1 (5 bases). Germline CDR1 and CDR2: GTSNPN and SVGIG (reference sequence). The V end lost 4 bases, the J end lost 8 bases, and 12 bases lay between the germline ends. The CDR3 contains 13 residues. CDR3: CAWKVRAYSPLHF. The CDR3 DNA is TGTGCCTGGAAAGTCAGGGCGTATTCACCCCTCCACTTT.

The chain couples TRBV25-1 to TRBJ2-3, with D possibly TRBD1 on 6 matching bases. Germline CDR1 is MGHDK and CDR2 is SYGVNS. Trimming stripped 2 bases from V and 6 bases from J, with 12 bases between. This CDR3 spans 14 amino acids. CDR3 in amino acids: CASSEPNRADTQYF. The CDR3 nucleotides read TGTGCCAGCAGTGAACCAAACAGGGCTGATACGCAGTATTTT. The full variable domain, completed using reference TRBV25-1 and TRBJ2-3, is EADIYQTPRYLVIGTGKKITLECSQTMGHDKMYWYQQDPGMELHLIHYSYGVNSTEKGDLSSESTVSRIRTEHFPLTLESARPSHTSQYLCASSEPNRADTQYFGPGTRLTVL.

The genes are TRBV4-3 and TRBJ1-5; a weak D match, TRBD1 (5 bases). Trimming cost V 0 bases and J 0 bases, with 12 bases left between them. CDR1 LGHNA and CDR2 YSLEER come from the germline V gene. The CDR3 runs 17 residues. The CDR3 nucleotides read TGCGCCAGCAGCCAAGAGACAGACAACTATAGCAATCAGCCCCAGCATTTT. Translation gives CASSQETDNYSNQPQHF.

The rearrangement links TRBV29-1 to TRBJ2-2, with TRBD2 as a possible D gene (6 bases). This CDR3 contains 13 residues. V gave up 4 bases and J gave up 7 bases, with 13 bases separating them. The germline V gene has CDR1 SQVTM and CDR2 ANQGSEA. Here the CDR3 DNA reads TGCAGCGTTGTGTCAGTGGAGGGCGGGGAGCTGTTTTTT. It is translated as CSVVSVEGGELFF.

In this sample, this clone turned up once. The gene calls are TRBV19 and TRBJ2-5, with 10 bases fitting TRBD2. Germline V lookup: CDR1 LNHDA, CDR2 SQIVND (reference sequence). CDR3 size: 16 residues. J gave up 1 base and V 6 bases, and 8 bases lay outside the gene matches. CDR3 DNA: TGTGCCAGTAGGAAGACGACTAGCGGGTTCCAAGAGACCCAGTACTTC. It yields the protein CASRKTTSGFQETQYF.

This sequence joins TRBV30 and TRBJ1-1, with TRBD1 identical over 8 bases. The V segment lost 8 bases and the J segment 2 bases; nucleotides outside the gene matches: 1. The CDR3 has 11 residues. The germline V gene has CDR1 GTSNPN and CDR2 SVGIG (reference sequence). The DNA of the CDR3 is TGTGCCGGACAGGGTAACACTGAAGCTTTCTTT. Its protein product is CAGQGNTEAFF.

The chain carries TRBV5-4 and TRBJ2-5, with 7 bases fitting TRBD2. V lost 2 bases to trimming and J lost 5 bases; unmatched junction nucleotides: 9. Germline V lookup: CDR1 SGHNT, CDR2 YYREEE (reference sequence). The CDR3 is 15 residues long. The CDR3 here is CASSFWGRAYETQYF. For the CDR3, the DNA is TGTGCCAGCAGCTTTTGGGGGAGGGCCTATGAGACCCAGTACTTC.